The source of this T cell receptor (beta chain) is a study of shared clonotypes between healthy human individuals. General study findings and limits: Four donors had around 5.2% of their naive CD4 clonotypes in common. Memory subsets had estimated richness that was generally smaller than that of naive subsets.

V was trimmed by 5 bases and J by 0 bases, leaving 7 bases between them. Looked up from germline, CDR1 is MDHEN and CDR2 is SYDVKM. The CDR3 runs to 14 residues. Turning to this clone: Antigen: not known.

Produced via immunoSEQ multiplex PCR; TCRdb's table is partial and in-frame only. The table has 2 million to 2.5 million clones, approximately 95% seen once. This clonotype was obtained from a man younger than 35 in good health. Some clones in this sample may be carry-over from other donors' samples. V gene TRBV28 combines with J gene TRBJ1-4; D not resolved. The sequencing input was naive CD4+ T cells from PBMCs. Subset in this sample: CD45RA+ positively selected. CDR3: CASSTLATNEKLFF. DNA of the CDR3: TGTGCCAGCAGTACACTGGCAACTAATGAAAAACTGTTTTTT.